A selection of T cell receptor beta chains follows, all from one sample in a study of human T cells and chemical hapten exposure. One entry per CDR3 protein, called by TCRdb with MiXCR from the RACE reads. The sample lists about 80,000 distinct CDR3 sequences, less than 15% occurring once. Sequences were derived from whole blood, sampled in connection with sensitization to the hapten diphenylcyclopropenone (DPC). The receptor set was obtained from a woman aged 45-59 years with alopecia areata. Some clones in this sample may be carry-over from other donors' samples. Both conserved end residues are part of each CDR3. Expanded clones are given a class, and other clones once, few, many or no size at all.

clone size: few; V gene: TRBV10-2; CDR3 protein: CASSPGVWRGTYNEQFF
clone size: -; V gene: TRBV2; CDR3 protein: CASSGRGENTGELFF
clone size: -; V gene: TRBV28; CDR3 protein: CASREGRGARTQYF
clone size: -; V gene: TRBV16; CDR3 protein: CASSQGLGSNQPQHF
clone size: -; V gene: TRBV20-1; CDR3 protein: CSAREGDNQPQHF
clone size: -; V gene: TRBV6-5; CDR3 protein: CASSYRGQGTEAFF
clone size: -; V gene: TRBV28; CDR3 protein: CAVSEQYF
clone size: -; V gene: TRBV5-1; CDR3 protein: CASSTGLDGHNEQFF
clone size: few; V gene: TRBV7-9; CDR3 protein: CASSLAMTGQEQFF
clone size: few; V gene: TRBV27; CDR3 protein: CASSLLAGGGADTQYF
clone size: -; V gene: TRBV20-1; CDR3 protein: CSASVEKRTQYF
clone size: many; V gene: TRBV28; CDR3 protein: CASGNPRGGYGYTF
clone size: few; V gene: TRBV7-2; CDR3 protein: CASSLGDVVLGETQYF
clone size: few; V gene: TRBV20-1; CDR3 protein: CSANRDSNQPQHF
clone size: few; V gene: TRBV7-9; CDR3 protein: CASGLAGGSSYEQYF
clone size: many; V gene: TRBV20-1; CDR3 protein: CSASFGRNSPLHF
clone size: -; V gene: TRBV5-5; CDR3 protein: CASSPIILGNTIYF
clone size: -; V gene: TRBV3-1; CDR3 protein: CASSQDATNEKLFF
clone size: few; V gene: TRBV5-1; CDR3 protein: CASSPTGQSTDTQYF
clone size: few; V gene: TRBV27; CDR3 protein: CASSLSDGSGYTF
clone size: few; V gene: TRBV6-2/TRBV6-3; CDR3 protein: CVSSRDRDSLSGMRLNNEQFF
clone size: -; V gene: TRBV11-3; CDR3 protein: CASSVSGSNEQFF
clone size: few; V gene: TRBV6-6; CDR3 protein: CASSQLINEQFF
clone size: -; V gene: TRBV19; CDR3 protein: CASSNPGTGDTEAFF
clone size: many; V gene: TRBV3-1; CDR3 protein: CASSPSGNTIYF
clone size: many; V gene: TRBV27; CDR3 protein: CASSFLTGAGEKLFF
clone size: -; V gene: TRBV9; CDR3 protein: CASSPVTSGREQYF
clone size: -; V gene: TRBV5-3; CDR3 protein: CVTGSVGNSPLHF